The 6 T cell receptor beta chains reported below all come from one sample, sequenced in a study of T cell responses to AZD1222 COVID-19 vaccine. Only in-frame clones appear in the TCRdb table, and some are missing; sequencing was by immunoSEQ multiplex PCR. The table lists approximately 150,000 clones, roughly 89% of them singletons. The sequencing used peripheral blood, collected 28 days after the second AZD1222 dose. The receptors here all came from an adult who received the AZD1222 COVID-19 vaccine.

The CDR3 bases are TGCGCCAGCAGCTTGGAGGGCAGGAACGATGGCTACACCTTC. It codes for CASSLEGRNDGYTF. The rearrangement links TRBV5-1 to TRBJ1-2; the D is unclear. Per germline, CDR1 SGHRS and CDR2 YFSETQ. This CDR3 contains 14 residues. V lost 0 bases and J lost 6, with 12 bases in between.

This clone was recorded a few times. J is TRBJ2-2 and V is TRBV14; D is tentatively TRBD1 or TRBD2 (6 bases each). The CDR3 loop spans 15 amino acids. Germline assignment: CDR1 SGHDN and CDR2 FVKESK. The germline V and J ends were trimmed by 3 bases and 6 bases, with 14 bases remaining between them. The CDR3 loop reads CASSHKGGVAGELFF. The CDR3 DNA is TGTGCCAGCAGCCACAAGGGGGGAGTTGCCGGGGAGCTGTTTTTT.

This clone was seen more than once but under ten times. The rearrangement uses TRBV5-1 and TRBJ2-7; maybe TRBD1 (6 bases). CDR3 length: 13 amino acids. The germline V and J ends were trimmed by 2 bases and 4 bases, with 10 bases remaining between them. Germline V gives CDR1 SGHRS, CDR2 YFSETQ. The CDR3 sequence: CASSFGQTYEQYF. The DNA for the CDR3 is TGCGCCAGCAGCTTCGGACAGACGTACGAGCAGTACTTC.

This sequence joins TRBV11-3 and TRBJ1-5; possible D gene TRBD1, 6 bases. This CDR3 region has 14 residues. Germline V lookup: CDR1 SGHNT, CDR2 YENEEA. V was shortened by 3 bases and J by 4 bases, with 10 bases between the two germline ends. The CDR3 spells CASSFKGGNQPQHF. CDR3 coding DNA: TGTGCCAGCAGCTTTAAGGGGGGGAATCAGCCCCAGCATTTT.

This clone appeared a few times. This chain uses TRBV27 with TRBJ2-7, with D perhaps matching TRBD2 (6 bases). Trimming stripped 3 bases from V and 3 bases from J, with 9 bases between. The CDR3 has 13 amino acids. Germline V gene lookup returns CDR1 MNHEY and CDR2 SMNVEV (reference sequence). The CDR3 DNA sequence: TGTGCCAGCAGTTTTTGGGGAGGCTACGAGCAGTACTTC. This translates into CASSFWGGYEQYF.

CDR3 sequence (DNA): TGTGCCAGCAGCAACTCCGGGACAGGGAGTGAAAAACTGTTTTTT. Protein: CASSNSGTGSEKLFF. This rearrangement joins TRBV21-1 to TRBJ1-4; the DNA was not used to check the table's D call, TRBD1. TRBV21-1 represents a pseudogene. The CDR3 runs to 15 residues.